A single sample is the source of the 24 T cell receptor beta chains below, sequenced in a study of radiotherapy plus CTLA-4 blockade in lung cancer. Some clones are missing from TCRdb's copy, which holds only in-frame ones; the method was immunoSEQ multiplex PCR. The table includes roughly 110,000 clones, more than 75% detected once. The sample consisted of peripheral blood, taken from a patient treated with radiotherapy plus ipilimumab. These receptors were taken from a human donor with non-small cell lung cancer that progressed on radiotherapy plus ipilimumab. Some clones in this sample may be carry-over from other donors' samples.

V is TRBV19 and J is TRBJ1-2; the match to TRBD1 covers 8 bases. The CDR3 has 14 residues. Germline V lookup: CDR1 LNHDA, CDR2 SQIVND (reference sequence). V trimming: 5 bases; J trimming: 4 bases; junction bases outside the gene matches: 6. The CDR3: CASSPRQGIYGYTF. DNA of the CDR3: TGTGCCAGTAGTCCCAGACAGGGGATCTATGGCTACACCTTC.

This sequence joins TRBV5-6 and TRBJ2-1; a possible D gene is TRBD1 (12 bases). Trimming took off 4 bases at V and 9 bases at J, with 29 bases between the two ends. CDR3 length: 18 residues. In germline, CDR1 is SGHDT, CDR2 YYEEEE. In nucleotides, the CDR3 is TGTGCCAGCAGCAGGGACAGGGGGCGACTAGCGGGGTTGGGTGAGCAGTTCTTC. This sequence encodes CASSRDRGRLAGLGEQFF.

Regarding this clone: Since no conserved phenylalanine or tryptophan closes the CDR3, a read error is the likely cause. The DNA is left out, because the CDR3 cannot be placed on it with certainty; the CDR3 is given as TCRdb lists it. The chain links TRBV7-2 to TRBJ1-1; no check of the table's D call, TRBD1, against the DNA was made. Inclusive of both ends, the CDR3 amounts to 17 amino acids. The germline V gene encodes CDR1 SGHTA and CDR2 FQGNSA. CDR3 sequence reads: CASSPGPMGADTEAFFS.

The chain joins TRBV5-8 to TRBJ2-3, with 14 positions matching TRBD2. This CDR3 comprises 15 residues. Germline assignment: CDR1 SGHTS and CDR2 YDEGEE. The V segment lost 4 bases and the J segment 4 bases; nucleotides outside the gene matches: 2. The CDR3 region is CASSTGLAGADTQYF. CDR3 bases: TGTGCCAGCAGCACGGGACTAGCGGGGGCAGATACGCAGTATTTT.

This clone was observed a single time. This chain joins TRBV4-3 and TRBJ2-7, with D unclear. The V gene's germline CDR1 is LGHNA and CDR2 YSLEER. This CDR3 region has 16 residues. V was cut by 5 bases and J by 1 base, with 18 bases left in between. This chain's CDR3 is CASSYRHDLASYEQYF. The CDR3 coding sequence is TGCGCCAGCAGCTACCGACACGACTTAGCTTCCTACGAGCAGTACTTC.

This clone is a singleton in its sample. The V gene is TRBV27, the J gene TRBJ1-1; the match to TRBD1 covers 10 bases. Germline V gives CDR1 MNHEY, CDR2 SMNVEV (reference sequence). CDR3 length: 15 amino acids. With 10 bases clipped from V and 2 bases from J, the junction kept 10 bases outside the gene matches. The CDR3 spells CATAPRTGGNTEAFF. The CDR3 bases are TGTGCCACCGCCCCGAGGACAGGGGGAAACACTGAAGCTTTCTTT.

V gene TRBV4-2 combines with J gene TRBJ1-5; 8 bases fit TRBD1. The CDR3 is made up of 14 amino acids. V lost 4 bases to trimming and J lost 5 bases; unmatched junction nucleotides: 4. Germline V gene sequence: CDR1 LGHNA, CDR2 YNFKEQ. DNA of the CDR3: TGTGCCAGCAGCCTTGGACAGGGTGATCAGCCCCAGCATTTT. This sequence encodes CASSLGQGDQPQHF.

The V gene is TRBV9, the J gene TRBJ2-7; tentatively, D is TRBD2 (5 bases). Trimming removed 3 bases from V and 6 bases from J, with 13 bases in between. CDR1 is SGDLS, CDR2 YYNGEE, per germline. This CDR3 region has 13 residues. The CDR3 region has the DNA TGTGCCAGCAGCGCGGGATCCCCCCTCGAGCAGTACTTC. Its translation: CASSAGSPLEQYF.

V usage is TRBV6-5 and J usage is TRBJ2-7; possibly TRBD2 for D (5 bases). V dropped 4 bases and J dropped 2 bases, with 9 bases sitting between them. This CDR3 comprises 13 residues. Per the germline V gene, CDR1 is MNHEY and CDR2 is SVGAGI. The CDR3 sequence: CASSSAAAYEQYF. Written as DNA, the CDR3 is TGTGCCAGCAGTTCAGCGGCAGCCTACGAGCAGTACTTC.

In nucleotides, the CDR3 is TGCGCCAGCAGCTCTGCAGGGGGGACTTACAATGAGCAGTTCTTC. Protein product: CASSSAGGTYNEQFF. The chain links TRBV5-1 to TRBJ2-1; D might be TRBD1 (7 bases). The germline gives CDR1 SGHRS, CDR2 YFSETQ. There are 15 residues in the CDR3. Trimming cost V 3 bases and J 4 bases, with 14 bases left between them.

The chain uses TRBV7-2 and TRBJ2-5; D is ambiguous. The DNA matches TRBJ2-7 better at its end, which makes the J call doubtful. CDR3 length: 14 amino acids. Per the germline V gene, CDR1 is SGHTA and CDR2 is FQGNSA. CDR3 nucleotide sequence: TGTGCCAGCAGCTTAGGAACGGTTCCCTACGAGCAGTACTTC. This translates into CASSLGTVPYEQYF.

The CDR3 region is CASSLGLGRDEQYF. In DNA, the CDR3 is TGTGCCAGCAGTTTAGGGCTGGGGAGGGACGAGCAGTACTTC. The rearrangement uses TRBV27 and TRBJ2-7, with 7 bases that match TRBD2. Trimming took 2 bases from V and 5 from J; bases not matched to a gene: 6. The germline V gene has CDR1 MNHEY and CDR2 SMNVEV (reference sequence). The CDR3 extends over 14 amino acids.

V gene TRBV30 combines with J gene TRBJ2-1, with 8 bases fitting TRBD1. Germline trimming cut 4 bases from V and 7 bases from J; bases unmatched to any gene: 9. This CDR3 has 14 amino acids. Germline CDR1 and CDR2: GTSNPN and SVGIG (reference sequence). CDR3 region: CAWKEQGAWNEQFF. The CDR3 bases are TGTGCCTGGAAGGAGCAGGGGGCATGGAATGAGCAGTTCTTC.

The count of this clone is one. The chain has TRBV7-9 and TRBJ2-5, with 8 bases matching TRBD1. Germline assignment: CDR1 SEHNR and CDR2 FQNEAQ (reference sequence). The CDR3 length is 14 residues. J lost 2 bases, V lost 5 bases, and 4 bases had no gene match. The CDR3 DNA is TGTGCCAGCAGCGTCGGGACAGGTCAAGAGACCCAGTACTTC. It yields the protein CASSVGTGQETQYF.

The chain combines TRBV29-1 with TRBJ1-2; 8 bases are shared with TRBD1. V dropped 0 bases and J dropped 9; count of bases not matched to a gene: 6. CDR1 is SQVTM and CDR2 is ANQGSEA in the germline V gene. The CDR3 covers 13 residues. CDR3 sequence reads: CSVEDRGLRSYTF. Here the CDR3 DNA reads TGCAGCGTTGAAGACAGGGGGCTTAGAAGCTACACCTTC. The variable domain in full, with the rest retrieved from reference TRBV29-1 and TRBJ1-2, is SAVISQKPSRDICQRGTSLTIQCQVDSQVTMMFWYRQQPGQSLTLIATANQGSEATYESGFVIDKFPISRPNLTFSTLTVSNMSPEDSSIYLCSVEDRGLRSYTFGSGTRLTVV.

In regard to this clone: The sample carries other DNA sequences with the same CDR3. The rearrangement links TRBV7-9 to TRBJ2-1; 14 nucleotides agree with TRBD2. Looked up from germline, CDR1 is SEHNR and CDR2 is FQNEAQ (reference sequence). J gave up 7 bases and V 5 bases, and 7 bases lay outside the gene matches. The CDR3 consists of 16 residues. CDR3 DNA sequence: TGTGCCAGCAGCAAGACTAGCGGGGGGGCACAGAATGAGCAGTTCTTC. Translated, it gives CASSKTSGGAQNEQFF.

This rearrangement joins TRBV6-5 to TRBJ1-6; D not resolved. The germline V and J ends were trimmed by 6 bases and 6 bases, with 12 bases remaining between them. Per the germline V gene, CDR1 is MNHEY and CDR2 is SVGAGI. CDR3 length: 14 amino acids. CDR3 DNA: TGTGCCAGCAGCTACACGTACACTAATTCACCCCTCCACTTT. Amino acids: CASSYTYTNSPLHF.

This clone was detected only once. The chain couples TRBV19 to TRBJ1-4, with no clear D. V was shortened by 4 bases and J by 5 bases, with 11 bases between the two germline ends. The length of the CDR3 is 14 residues. Germline-derived CDR1 and CDR2 are LNHDA and SQIVND (reference sequence). The CDR3 loop reads CASSTDVINEKLFF. The CDR3, as DNA: TGTGCCAGTAGTACCGACGTGATCAATGAAAAACTGTTTTTT.

The chain links TRBV19 to TRBJ2-2, with unresolved D. CDR3 length: 17 residues. Deletions cut 1 base from V and 1 base from J, with 13 bases between. The V gene's germline CDR1 is LNHDA and CDR2 SQIVND (reference sequence). CDR3 coding DNA: TGTGCCAGTAGTATAGGGCCTGGAGCCTTGAACACCGGGGAGCTGTTTTTT. Translated: CASSIGPGALNTGELFF.

In its sample, this clone was seen once. J is TRBJ2-7 and V is TRBV5-1, with a tentative D call TRBD1 (6 bases). Trimming cost V 1 base and J 3 bases, with 17 bases left between them. Germline V gives CDR1 SGHRS, CDR2 YFSETQ. The CDR3 contains 16 residues. CDR3 in amino acids: CASSLRPDSVFYEQYF. In nucleotides, the CDR3 is TGCGCCAGCAGCTTGAGACCGGACAGCGTTTTCTACGAGCAGTACTTC.

This clone was found once. This sequence joins TRBV11-3 and TRBJ2-7; maybe TRBD1 (6 bases). CDR3 length: 14 residues. The germline V and J ends were trimmed by 5 bases and 5 bases, with 16 bases remaining between them. The germline V gene encodes CDR1 SGHNT and CDR2 YENEEA. For the CDR3, the DNA is TGTGCCAGCAGCACCCACAGGGAAACGGACGAGCAGTACTTC. It specifies CASSTHRETDEQYF.

This clone was counted only a few times. J is TRBJ1-1 and V is TRBV5-1; no definite D call. CDR1 and CDR2 (germline): SGHRS, YFSETQ. V dropped 1 base and J dropped 1 base, with 5 bases sitting between them. This CDR3 region has 13 residues. The CDR3 is CASSLLRNTEAFF. Written as DNA, the CDR3 is TGCGCCAGCAGCTTGCTAAGGAACACTGAAGCTTTCTTT.

The V gene is TRBV7-8, the J gene TRBJ1-3, with D perhaps matching TRBD1 (6 bases). Germline loops: CDR1 SGHVS, CDR2 FQNEAQ. CDR3 length: 16 amino acids. V was pared by 5 bases and J by 0 bases, with 14 bases between. The DNA of the CDR3 is TGTGCCAGCAGCCTCAGGGGTCAGGTCTCTGGAAACACCATATATTTT. As protein: CASSLRGQVSGNTIYF.

The V and J genes are TRBV7-9 and TRBJ2-7, with D perhaps matching TRBD1 (6 bases). The CDR3 is 12 residues long. Germline lookup yields CDR1 SEHNR and CDR2 FQNEAQ (reference sequence). V was shortened by 11 bases and J by 2 bases, with 13 bases between the two germline ends. In DNA form, the CDR3 reads TGTGCCGGTGGACAGCATACCTACGAGCAGTACTTC. Its translation: CAGGQHTYEQYF.